One sample yielded the 27 T cell receptor beta chains listed below, sequenced in a study of naive and memory T cell subsets. A UMI-containing oligonucleotide was joined by 3' ligation to the TCR cDNA template. Ligated cDNA underwent four rounds of PCR with nested alpha and beta constant region primers and SP2. TCRdb re-called the 5' RACE reads with MiXCR, one entry per CDR3 protein. The sample contains roughly 30,000 distinct CDR3 sequences, over 15% of which appear only once. These receptors were collected from a female donor in good health.

The chain is built from TRBV12-5 and TRBJ2-7; 8 bases are shared with TRBD1. The CDR3 totals 17 residues. J gave up 4 bases and V 0 bases, and 11 bases lay outside the gene matches. CDR1 and CDR2 from the germline V gene are LGHNT and FRNRAP. The CDR3 loop is CASGLVSIPGTGYEQYF. CDR3 DNA: TGTGCTAGTGGTTTGGTATCCATCCCCGGGACAGGATACGAGCAGTACTTC.

The CDR3 nucleotides read TGCAGCGTCCGGACCGTCGACTATGGCTACACCTTC. Translated, it gives CSVRTVDYGYTF. V is TRBV29-1 and J is TRBJ1-2, with unresolved D. Germline CDR1 reads SQVTM; CDR2 reads ANQGSEA. The CDR3 covers 12 residues. V gave up 6 bases and J gave up 3 bases, with 11 bases separating them.

This clonotype was counted between two and nine times. The rearrangement joins TRBV6-1 to TRBJ1-2; D is unclear. Germline CDR1 and CDR2: MNHNS and SASEGT. This CDR3 contains 15 residues. Trimming removed 1 base at V and 8 bases at J, with 17 bases between. The CDR3 spells CASSEGLIRDGGYTF. The CDR3 region has the DNA TGTGCCAGCAGTGAAGGTCTTATTCGGGATGGGGGCTACACCTTC.

This clonotype has at least ten counts. The V gene is TRBV24-1, the J gene TRBJ2-3; D is unclear. V shed 8 bases and J shed 2 bases, with 13 bases lying between them. Looked up from germline, CDR1 is KGHDR and CDR2 is SFDVKD. The CDR3 loop spans 14 amino acids. The CDR3, as DNA: TGTGCCACCAACGGTATATCTCCCACAGATACGCAGTATTTT. Translated: CATNGISPTDTQYF.

Of note for this clonotype: Lacking the conserved final phenylalanine or tryptophan, this CDR3 likely reflects a read error. CDR3 in amino acids: CSARDRVAGGGDTQYL. The CDR3, as DNA: TGCAGTGCTAGAGATCGGGTAGCGGGGGGTGGAGATACGCAGTATTTA. The chain is built from TRBV20-1 and TRBJ2-3; TRBD2 agrees at 10 bases. The V and J ends lost 0 bases and 5 bases, in that order; junction bases with no gene match: 8. CDR1 is DFQATT and CDR2 is SNEGSKA in the germline V gene (reference sequence). The CDR3 is 16 residues long.

This clonotype came up many times. V and J are TRBV11-2 and TRBJ2-3, with D hard to call. Trimming removed 1 base at V and 2 bases at J, with 13 bases between. This CDR3 region has 16 residues. Germline CDR1 is SGHAT and CDR2 is FQNNGV. The CDR3 DNA reads TGTGCCAGCAGCTTAGGAAAAAAAGGTGTCACAGATACGCAGTATTTT. It specifies CASSLGKKGVTDTQYF.

In nucleotides, the CDR3 is TGCAGTGCTAGAGTGGGGGGCGTTCCGCCTGAGTACTTC. Protein product: CSARVGGVPPEYF. V usage is TRBV20-1 and J usage is TRBJ2-5; D tentatively reads TRBD1 or TRBD2 (6 bases each). The ends were cut back, 1 base at V and 12 bases at J, with 18 bases in the middle. The CDR3 covers 13 residues. Germline V CDR1 and CDR2: DFQATT, SNEGSKA (reference sequence).

This clonotype came up a few times. This chain joins TRBV6-5 and TRBJ2-3, with D maybe TRBD2 (5 bases). The CDR3 has 13 residues. From germline, CDR1 is MNHEY and CDR2 SVGAGI. V lost 4 bases, J lost 6 bases, and 11 bases lay in between. In DNA, the CDR3 is TGTGCCAGCAGTTCGGGAACCCGCGATACGCAGTATTTT. The encoded protein is CASSSGTRDTQYF.

The chain is built from TRBV5-1 and TRBJ1-1, with a possible D match to TRBD1 (5 bases). Germline-derived CDR1 and CDR2 are SGHRS and YFSETQ. V lost 1 base and J lost 6, with 16 bases in between. The CDR3 covers 15 residues. In DNA, the CDR3 is TGCGCCAGCAGCTTGAATGGGGGGGAGGTTTCTGAAGCTTTCTTT. Protein: CASSLNGGEVSEAFF.

The chain couples TRBV5-1 to TRBJ2-1; 15 bases agree with TRBD2. V shed 3 bases and J 6 bases; nucleotides not matched to a gene: 7. Per the germline V gene, CDR1 is SGHRS and CDR2 is YFSETQ. The CDR3 loop spans 17 amino acids. This chain's CDR3 is CASSSGLAGGLGNEQFF. CDR3 bases: TGCGCCAGCAGCTCGGGACTAGCGGGGGGTTTGGGCAATGAGCAGTTCTTC. The complete variable domain, with remaining parts taken from reference TRBV5-1 and TRBJ2-1, reads KAGVTQTPRYLIKTRGQQVTLSCSPISGHRSVSWYQQTPGQGLQFLFEYFSETQRNKGNFPGRFSGRQFSNSRSEMNVSTLELGDSALYLCASSSGLAGGLGNEQFFGPGTRLTVL.

The chain joins TRBV18 to TRBJ2-7; D gene uncertain. Trimming cost V 3 bases and J 0 bases, with 12 bases left between them. The CDR3 is made up of 15 amino acids. Germline V gene sequence: CDR1 KGHSH, CDR2 LQKENI. In DNA, the CDR3 is TGTGCCAGCTCACCCGTCCCAGATAGCTCCTACGAGCAGTACTTC. This sequence encodes CASSPVPDSSYEQYF.

The table lists this clonotype with many counts. The rearrangement joins TRBV6-5 to TRBJ1-1; D gene uncertain. CDR1 is MNHEY, CDR2 SVGAGI, per germline. Trimming removed 6 bases at V and 2 bases at J, with 13 bases between. The CDR3 totals 14 residues. This CDR3 reads CASRPLTGNTEAFF. The DNA of the CDR3 is TGTGCCAGCAGGCCCCTGACTGGAAACACTGAAGCTTTCTTT.

This clonotype was counted only a few times. CDR3 residues: CSVELRSSYNEQFF. CDR3 nucleotides: TGCAGCGTTGAGTTGAGGAGCTCCTACAATGAGCAGTTCTTC. The chain combines TRBV29-1 with TRBJ2-1, with D uncertain. V shed 3 bases and J shed 0 bases, with 9 bases lying between them. Per germline, CDR1 SQVTM and CDR2 ANQGSEA. The CDR3 totals 14 residues.

The V call is TRBV5-1, the J call TRBJ2-7; a weak D match, TRBD2 (5 bases). The CDR3 sequence is 15 residues long. Deletions cut 3 bases from V and 5 bases from J, with 18 bases between. The germline gives CDR1 SGHRS, CDR2 YFSETQ. The CDR3 DNA reads as TGCGCCAGCAGCTCTTCAGGTGGAGGTAGGGACGAGCAGTACTTC. It codes for CASSSSGGGRDEQYF.

The sample holds a few counts of this clonotype. The chain couples TRBV6-6 to TRBJ2-1; 14 bases line up with TRBD2. The CDR3 is 17 residues long. After removal of 0 bases from V and 4 bases from J, the junction contained 2 bases not matched to a gene. Germline V lookup: CDR1 MNHNY, CDR2 SVGAGI (reference sequence). This CDR3 is CASSYSGLAGVYNEQFF. CDR3 in DNA: TGTGCCAGCAGTTACTCGGGACTAGCGGGGGTATACAATGAGCAGTTCTTC.

This clonotype was detected ten times or more. This chain connects TRBV6-1 to TRBJ2-5, with a weak D call TRBD2 (6 bases). Per the germline V gene, CDR1 is MNHNS and CDR2 is SASEGT. V lost 9 bases, J lost 7 bases, and 15 bases lay in between. The CDR3 length is 12 residues. The CDR3 bases are TGTGCCAGAGGGGACTTCGGCGGGACCCAGTACTTC. It codes for CARGDFGGTQYF.

In this sample, this clonotype is medium-sized. The chain uses TRBV4-1 and TRBJ2-3; perhaps TRBD2 as D (6 bases). This CDR3 is 18 amino acids long. V was trimmed by 1 base and J by 7 bases, leaving 24 bases between them. The germline gives CDR1 MGHRA, CDR2 YSYEKL. CDR3 sequence (DNA): TGCGCCAGCAGCCAAGGCCTGCTGGGTCGGGAGAGGGTAAATACGCAGTATTTT. Protein: CASSQGLLGRERVNTQYF.

The chain has TRBV5-1 and TRBJ2-7, with TRBD1 identical over 8 bases. The CDR3 has 15 residues. Per germline, CDR1 SGHRS and CDR2 YFSETQ. With V trimmed by 3 bases and J by 2 bases, 7 bases remained unmatched. The CDR3 DNA is TGCGCCAGCAGCTCGGGACAGGCCAACCCCTACGAGCAGTACTTC. This translates into CASSSGQANPYEQYF.

The rearrangement links TRBV6-6 to TRBJ2-3, with a tentative D call TRBD1 (5 bases). V was cut by 11 bases and J by 1 base, with 7 bases left in between. The CDR3 contains 11 residues. Germline V CDR1 and CDR2: MNHNY, SVGAGI (reference sequence). The DNA of the CDR3 is TGTGCCTTGGGGCGCACAGATACGCAGTATTTT. Translating gives CALGRTDTQYF.

This clonotype was counted ten times or more. The V call is TRBV29-1, the J call TRBJ2-5, with D possibly being TRBD1 (5 bases). The CDR3 spans 13 residues. V gave up 6 bases and J gave up 3 bases, with 14 bases separating them. The V gene's germline CDR1 is SQVTM and CDR2 ANQGSEA. The DNA of the CDR3 is TGCAGCGTCCGTCGACAGAATGAAGAGACCCAGTACTTC. Its translation: CSVRRQNEETQYF.

DNA for the CDR3: TGTGCCAGCAGCTTACGTCAGGGGGGGAGCACAGATACGCAGTATTTT. Its protein product is CASSLRQGGSTDTQYF. The rearrangement joins TRBV9 to TRBJ2-3, with D perhaps being TRBD1 or TRBD2 (7 bases each). The CDR3 covers 16 residues. The V and J ends lost 4 bases and 0 bases respectively, with 15 bases between them. Germline lookup yields CDR1 SGDLS and CDR2 YYNGEE.

This clonotype was counted between two and nine times. The V call is TRBV12-3 or TRBV12-4, the J call TRBJ1-2; 9 nucleotides agree with TRBD1. Trimming cost V 6 bases and J 3 bases; bases outside gene matches: 5. The CDR3 loop spans 14 amino acids. The CDR3 sequence is CASSFRDRDYGYTF. The CDR3 DNA reads TGTGCCAGCAGCTTCCGGGACAGGGACTATGGCTACACCTTC.

The chain employs TRBV6-5 and TRBJ2-2, with D possibly being TRBD1 (5 bases). Germline V gene sequence: CDR1 MNHEY, CDR2 SVGAGI. Trimming pared 4 bases from V and 3 bases from J, leaving 15 bases between. There are 16 residues in the CDR3. CDR3 DNA: TGTGCCAGCAGTTCCGACAGAAGAGTCTACACCGGGGAGCTGTTTTTT. Encoded protein: CASSSDRRVYTGELFF.

This clonotype was detected a few times. This sequence joins TRBV20-1 and TRBJ2-5; either TRBD1 or TRBD2 may fit D (5 bases each). CDR3 size: 10 residues. Trimming took 6 bases from V and 3 from J, leaving 5 bases between them. Germline CDR1 and CDR2: DFQATT and SNEGSKA (reference sequence). CDR3 residues: CSAGEETQYF. The CDR3 bases are TGCAGTGCGGGGGAAGAGACCCAGTACTTC.

There are many counts of this clonotype. The chain recombines TRBV6-5 with TRBJ1-1; D unresolved. V lost 0 bases, J lost 5 bases, and 19 bases lay in between. This CDR3 contains 17 residues. CDR1 and CDR2 from the germline V gene are MNHEY and SVGAGI. The chain's CDR3 is CASSYSGSVVQVTEAFF. The CDR3 DNA sequence: TGTGCCAGCAGTTACTCGGGAAGTGTAGTCCAAGTTACTGAAGCTTTCTTT.

This clonotype showed up many times. The chain has TRBV20-1 and TRBJ2-3; 11 bases fit TRBD2. The CDR3 extends over 14 amino acids. Germline lookup yields CDR1 DFQATT and CDR2 SNEGSKA (reference sequence). After removal of 0 bases from V and 13 bases from J, the junction contained 9 bases not matched to a gene. DNA for the CDR3: TGCAGTGCTAGAGATAGCGGGGGGGACTTTAGGGAGTATTTT. Amino acid sequence: CSARDSGGDFREYF.

This clonotype was detected a few times. The V and J genes are TRBV20-1 and TRBJ2-2; 8 nucleotides agree with TRBD2. From germline, CDR1 is DFQATT and CDR2 SNEGSKA (reference sequence). The CDR3 runs 16 residues. Trimming took 1 base from V and 1 from J; bases not matched to a gene: 5. The CDR3 loop is CSARGTRGVNTGELFF. The DNA for the CDR3 is TGCAGTGCTAGAGGGACGCGGGGGGTGAACACCGGGGAGCTGTTTTTT.